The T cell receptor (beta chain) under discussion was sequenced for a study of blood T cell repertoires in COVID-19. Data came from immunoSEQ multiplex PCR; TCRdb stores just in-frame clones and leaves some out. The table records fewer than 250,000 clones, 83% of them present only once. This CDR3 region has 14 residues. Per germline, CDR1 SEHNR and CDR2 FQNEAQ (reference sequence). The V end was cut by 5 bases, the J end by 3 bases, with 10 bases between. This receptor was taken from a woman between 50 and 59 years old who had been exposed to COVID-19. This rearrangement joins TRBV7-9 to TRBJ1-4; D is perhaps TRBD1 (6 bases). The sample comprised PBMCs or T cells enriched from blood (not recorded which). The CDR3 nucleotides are TGTGCCAGCAGCCCCCAGGGGTCTAATGAAAAACTGTTTTTT. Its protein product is CASSPQGSNEKLFF.